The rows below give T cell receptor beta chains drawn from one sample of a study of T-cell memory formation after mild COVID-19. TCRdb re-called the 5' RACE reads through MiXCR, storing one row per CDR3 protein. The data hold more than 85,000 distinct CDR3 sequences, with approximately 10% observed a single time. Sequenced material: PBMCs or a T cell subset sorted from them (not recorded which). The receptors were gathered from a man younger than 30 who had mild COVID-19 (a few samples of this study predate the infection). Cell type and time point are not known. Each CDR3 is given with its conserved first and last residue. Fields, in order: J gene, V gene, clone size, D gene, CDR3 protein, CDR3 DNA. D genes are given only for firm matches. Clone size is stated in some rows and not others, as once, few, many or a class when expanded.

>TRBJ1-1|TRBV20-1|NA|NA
CISQGMGITEAFF
TGCATCAGCCAGGGCATGGGTATCACTGAAGCTTTCTTT
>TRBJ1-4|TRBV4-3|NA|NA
CASSDVRRGVEKLFF
TGCGCCAGCAGTGATGTCCGGCGGGGGGTAGAAAAACTGTTTTTT
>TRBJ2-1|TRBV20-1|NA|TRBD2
CSARDPLAGVPKGQFF
TGCAGTGCTAGAGATCCCCTAGCGGGGGTGCCTAAGGGGCAGTTCTTC
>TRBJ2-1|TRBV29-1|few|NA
CSVEGGANGPYNEQFF
TGCAGCGTTGAGGGAGGTGCGAATGGTCCCTACAATGAGCAGTTCTTC
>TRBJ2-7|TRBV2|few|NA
CASSGLSGEEQYF
TGTGCCAGCAGTGGGCTTTCAGGGGAGGAGCAGTACTTC
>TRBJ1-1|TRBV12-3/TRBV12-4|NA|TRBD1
CASRLTGGWTEAFF
TGTGCCAGCAGGTTGACAGGGGGTTGGACTGAAGCTTTCTTT
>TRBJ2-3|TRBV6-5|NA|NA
CASSTDRSIDTQYF
TGTGCCAGCAGTACGGACAGAAGTATAGATACGCAGTATTTT
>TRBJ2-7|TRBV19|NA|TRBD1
CASSAGTGPYEQYF
TGTGCCAGTAGTGCCGGGACAGGGCCCTACGAGCAGTACTTC
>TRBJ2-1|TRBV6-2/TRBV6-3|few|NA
CASIAGTFINEQFF
TGTGCCAGCATCGCCGGGACTTTCATCAATGAGCAGTTCTTC
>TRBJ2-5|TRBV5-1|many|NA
CASSLGDNQETQYF
TGCGCCAGCAGCTTGGGTGACAACCAAGAGACCCAGTACTTC
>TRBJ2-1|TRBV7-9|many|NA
CASSLINEQFF
TGTGCCAGCAGCTTGATCAATGAGCAGTTCTTC
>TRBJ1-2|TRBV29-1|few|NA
CSVLGTVYGYTF
TGCAGCGTTCTGGGGACGGTCTATGGCTACACCTTC
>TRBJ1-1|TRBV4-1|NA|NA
CASSQDLGGGTEAFF
TGCGCCAGCAGCCAAGATTTGGGGGGAGGCACTGAAGCTTTCTTT
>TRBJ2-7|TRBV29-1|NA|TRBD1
CSAKTGLTYEQYF
TGCAGCGCGAAGACAGGGCTAACCTACGAGCAGTACTTC
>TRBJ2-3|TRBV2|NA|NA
CASSNVMGDRYASQYF
TGTGCCAGCAGTAACGTTATGGGTGACAGATACGCTTCACAGTATTTT
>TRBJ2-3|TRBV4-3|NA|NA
CASSQDGGTNTDTQYF
TGCGCCAGCAGCCAAGATGGGGGTACTAACACAGATACGCAGTATTTT
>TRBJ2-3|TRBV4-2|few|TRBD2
CASSHLAGTDTQYF
TGTGCCAGCAGCCACCTAGCGGGCACAGATACGCAGTATTTT
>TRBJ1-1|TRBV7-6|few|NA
CASSFDGPF
TGTGCCAGCAGCTTCGATGGTCCCTTT
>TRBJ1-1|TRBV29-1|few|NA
CSVAQGRGGLGEAFF
TGCAGCGTCGCACAGGGCAGGGGTGGTTTGGGTGAAGCTTTCTTT
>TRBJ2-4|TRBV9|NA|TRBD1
CASSVGGQGARNIQYF
TGTGCCAGCAGCGTAGGGGGACAGGGGGCGAGAAACATTCAGTACTTC
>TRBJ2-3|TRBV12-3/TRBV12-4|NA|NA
CASSTRVGDTQYF
TGTGCCAGCAGTACCCGGGTTGGGGATACGCAGTATTTT
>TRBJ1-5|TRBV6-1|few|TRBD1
CASRGQNYIGYSNQPQHF
TGTGCCAGCAGGGGACAGAACTATATCGGCTATAGCAATCAGCCCCAGCATTTT
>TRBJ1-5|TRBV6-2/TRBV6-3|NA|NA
CASSYPADRTYSNQPQHF
TGTGCCAGCAGTTACCCGGCGGACCGAACTTATAGCAATCAGCCCCAGCATTTT
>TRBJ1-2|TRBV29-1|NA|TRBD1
CSVQSGTGDGYTF
TGCAGCGTCCAAAGTGGGACAGGGGATGGCTACACCTTC
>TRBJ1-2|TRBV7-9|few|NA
CASSPGGLGAGGYTF
TGTGCCAGCAGCCCGGGTGGGCTCGGGGCGGGTGGCTACACCTTC
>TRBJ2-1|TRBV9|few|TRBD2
CASSSSGGGINEQFF
TGTGCCAGCAGCTCTTCCGGGGGGGGAATCAATGAGCAGTTCTTC
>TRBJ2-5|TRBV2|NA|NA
CASRPGETQYF
TGTGCCAGCAGACCAGGAGAGACCCAGTACTTC
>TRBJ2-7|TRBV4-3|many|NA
CASSHQRAFFEQYF
TGCGCCAGCAGCCACCAAAGGGCGTTCTTCGAGCAGTACTTC
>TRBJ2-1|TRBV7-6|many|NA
CASSTSQGSEQFF
TGTGCCAGCAGCACCTCCCAGGGGAGTGAGCAGTTCTTC
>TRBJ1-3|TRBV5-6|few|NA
CASSLRQNTIYF
TGTGCCAGCAGCTTGAGACAAAACACCATATATTTT
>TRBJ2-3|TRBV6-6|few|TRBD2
CASSYQGLAGGTDTQYF
TGTGCCAGCAGTTACCAGGGACTAGCGGGGGGCACAGATACGCAGTATTTT
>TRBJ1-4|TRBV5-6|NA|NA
CASSLINEKLFF
TGTGCCAGCAGCTTGATTAATGAAAAACTGTTTTTT
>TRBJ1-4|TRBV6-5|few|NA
CASSAGYEKLFF
TGTGCCAGCAGCGCCGGGTATGAAAAACTGTTTTTT
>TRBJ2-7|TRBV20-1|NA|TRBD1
CSARTGGYEQYF
TGCAGTGCTAGGACAGGGGGCTACGAGCAGTACTTC
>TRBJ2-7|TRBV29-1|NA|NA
CSVVWVAGTRAFGEQYF
TGCAGCGTTGTTTGGGTCGCAGGGACACGGGCTTTTGGGGAGCAGTACTTC